The rows below give T cell receptor beta chains drawn from one sample of a study of post-analysis software for immune sequencing data. TCRdb re-called the PCR reads through MiXCR, storing one row per CDR3 protein. The table includes about 770,000 distinct CDR3 sequences, 35% to 55% detected once. Material: blood. The receptor set was obtained from a girl aged 10 to 17 with multiple sclerosis. The CDR3 runs from the conserved cysteine through the conserved F or W. Fields, in order: clone size, D gene, J gene, V gene, CDR3 DNA, CDR3 protein. The D gene is left open where the match is weak. Rows give clone size only sometimes, using once, few, many, or a class for an expanded clone.

abundance: few; d_gene: .; j_gene: TRBJ2-1; v_gene: TRBV29-1; CDR3nt: TGCAGCGTTGAACCCGACGGATACAATGAGCAGTTCTTC; CDR3aa: CSVEPDGYNEQFF
abundance: .; d_gene: TRBD2; j_gene: TRBJ2-1; v_gene: TRBV12-3/TRBV12-4; CDR3nt: TGTGCCAGCAGTTTATTCGGGACTAGCGGGAGCTACAATGAGCAGTTCTTC; CDR3aa: CASSLFGTSGSYNEQFF
abundance: .; d_gene: .; j_gene: TRBJ2-5; v_gene: TRBV10-2; CDR3nt: TGCGCCAGCAGGGGGTATCTACAAGAGACCCAGTACTTC; CDR3aa: CASRGYLQETQYF
abundance: .; d_gene: TRBD2; j_gene: TRBJ2-3; v_gene: TRBV10-2; CDR3nt: TGCGCCAGCAGCTATCTCCGGACTAGCGGGGAATTGAGGGATACGCAGTATTTT; CDR3aa: CASSYLRTSGELRDTQYF
abundance: .; d_gene: TRBD2; j_gene: TRBJ2-5; v_gene: TRBV4-3; CDR3nt: TGCGCCAGCAGCCAAGATCCCCTCTCCCCCGGACTAGTGGTTGGGGGGACCCAGTACTTC; CDR3aa: CASSQDPLSPGLVVGGTQYF
abundance: .; d_gene: .; j_gene: TRBJ2-7; v_gene: TRBV11-1; CDR3nt: TGTGCCAGCAGTTCGACAGGGACGTCGAGGCGGGAGCTGATAAGCCCCCCCTACGAGCAGTACTTC; CDR3aa: CASSSTGTSRRELISPPYEQYF
abundance: .; d_gene: .; j_gene: TRBJ2-5; v_gene: TRBV27; CDR3nt: TGTGCCAGCAGTTTATCCCTAGGTATAGGGGTGCAGTACTTC; CDR3aa: CASSLSLGIGVQYF
abundance: .; d_gene: TRBD2; j_gene: TRBJ2-5; v_gene: TRBV5-1; CDR3nt: TGCGCCAGCAGCTTTATGTCTAGCGGGAAAGAGACCCAGTACTTC; CDR3aa: CASSFMSSGKETQYF
abundance: .; d_gene: .; j_gene: TRBJ2-1; v_gene: TRBV20-1; CDR3nt: TGCAGTGCTACAGCGGACGGTAGCTCCTACAATGAGCAGTTCTTC; CDR3aa: CSATADGSSYNEQFF
abundance: few; d_gene: TRBD1; j_gene: TRBJ2-1; v_gene: TRBV5-1; CDR3nt: TGCGCCAGCAGCAGGACAGGGGGCTACAATGAGCAGTTCTTC; CDR3aa: CASSRTGGYNEQFF
abundance: .; d_gene: TRBD2; j_gene: TRBJ2-4; v_gene: TRBV10-3; CDR3nt: TGTGCCATCAGTGAGTCGGTGGGGCGGGAGCAGTTCGGCAAAAACATTCAGTACTTC; CDR3aa: CAISESVGREQFGKNIQYF
abundance: .; d_gene: TRBD1; j_gene: TRBJ2-1; v_gene: TRBV7-9; CDR3nt: TGTGCCAGCAGCTCCGGACAGGGGGAATACAATGAGCAGTTCTTC; CDR3aa: CASSSGQGEYNEQFF
abundance: .; d_gene: .; j_gene: TRBJ1-1; v_gene: TRBV20-1; CDR3nt: TGCAGTGCTGGGTTCGGCGCTGAAGCTTTCTTT; CDR3aa: CSAGFGAEAFF
abundance: .; d_gene: .; j_gene: TRBJ2-3; v_gene: TRBV20-1; CDR3nt: TGCAGTGCTCCGTTCCCAGATACGCAGTATTTT; CDR3aa: CSAPFPDTQYF
abundance: few; d_gene: .; j_gene: TRBJ2-1; v_gene: TRBV7-9; CDR3nt: TGTGCCAGCAGCCTAGCACGCGGGGGCGAGGGGAGTGAGCAGTTCTTC; CDR3aa: CASSLARGGEGSEQFF
abundance: .; d_gene: .; j_gene: TRBJ2-1; v_gene: TRBV29-1; CDR3nt: TGCAGCGTTGAAGACTTAGAGGATCAGGGGGGCTCCTACAATGAGCAGTTCTTC; CDR3aa: CSVEDLEDQGGSYNEQFF
abundance: .; d_gene: TRBD2; j_gene: TRBJ2-3; v_gene: TRBV7-2; CDR3nt: TGTGCCAGCAGTGTGGGACTAGCGGGAGGCCACACAGATACGCAGTATTTT; CDR3aa: CASSVGLAGGHTDTQYF
abundance: few; d_gene: TRBD1; j_gene: TRBJ1-1; v_gene: TRBV6-2/TRBV6-3; CDR3nt: TGTGCCAGCAGCCAAAGGGACAGGGGGATTCAGTGGACTGAAGCTTTCTTT; CDR3aa: CASSQRDRGIQWTEAFF
abundance: .; d_gene: .; j_gene: TRBJ2-1; v_gene: TRBV3-1; CDR3nt: TGTGCCAGCAGCCGGGACCCCACGGCCCACAATGAGCAGTTCTTC; CDR3aa: CASSRDPTAHNEQFF
abundance: .; d_gene: TRBD2; j_gene: TRBJ2-1; v_gene: TRBV27; CDR3nt: TGTGCCAGCAGTTACCTAATAGCGGGAGGGCGAGAAGAGCAGTTCTTC; CDR3aa: CASSYLIAGGREEQFF
abundance: .; d_gene: .; j_gene: TRBJ1-1; v_gene: TRBV4-1; CDR3nt: TGCGCCAGCAGCCAAGAACAGGTAGCCACTGAAGCTTTCTTT; CDR3aa: CASSQEQVATEAFF
abundance: few; d_gene: .; j_gene: TRBJ2-1; v_gene: TRBV6-1; CDR3nt: TGTGCCAGCAGGACCGAACAGGGCGCCCCGTACAATGAGCAGTTCTTC; CDR3aa: CASRTEQGAPYNEQFF
abundance: .; d_gene: .; j_gene: TRBJ1-1; v_gene: TRBV29-1; CDR3nt: TGCAGCGTCCTCCGTGGATCGAACACTGAAGCTTTCTTT; CDR3aa: CSVLRGSNTEAFF